Given below is one TCR beta chain in context. The antigen is undetermined. Germline trimming cut 4 bases from V and 6 bases from J; bases unmatched to any gene: 6. The CDR3 is made up of 15 amino acids. These data are taken from a study of T cells in Graves' hyperthyroidism and ophthalmopathy. Whole-study results and caveats: By a 13 V-J model, ophthalmopathy was set apart from stable hyperthyroidism. Ophthalmopathy was predicted by the model a median of roughly 6.7 months ahead of onset.

Hyperthyroidism, newly diagnosed and lasting under 2 months, affected patients aged 18 to 65. Exclusions: uncontrolled infection, other autoimmune disease, pregnancy, lactation. What was amplified from RNA transcripts were TCR beta CDR3 regions. HTBI primers were employed in a first-round RT-PCR of the TCR CDR3. MiXCR, applied by TCRdb to the multiplex PCR reads, yields one record per CDR3 protein. The sample holds some 500,000 distinct CDR3 sequences, about an eighth seen once. The receptor comes from a woman aged 18-35 years with Graves' hyperthyroidism. The material sequenced was blood. The chain recombines TRBV12-3 or TRBV12-4 with TRBJ2-1; 10 nucleotides agree with TRBD2. CDR3 coding DNA: TGTGCCAGCAGTTCTCAGCGGGGGGGGAGCAATGAGCAGTTCTTC. It codes for CASSSQRGGSNEQFF.